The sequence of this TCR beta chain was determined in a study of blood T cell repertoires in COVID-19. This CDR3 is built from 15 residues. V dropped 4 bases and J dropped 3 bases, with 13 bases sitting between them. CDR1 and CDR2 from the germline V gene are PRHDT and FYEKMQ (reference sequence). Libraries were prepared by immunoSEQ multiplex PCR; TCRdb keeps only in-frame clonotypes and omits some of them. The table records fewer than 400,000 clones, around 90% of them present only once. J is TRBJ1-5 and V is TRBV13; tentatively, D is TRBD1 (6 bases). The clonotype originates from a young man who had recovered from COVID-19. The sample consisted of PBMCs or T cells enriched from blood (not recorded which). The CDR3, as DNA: TGTGCCAGCAGCTCCCGCCGGGACAACAATCAGCCCCAGCATTTT. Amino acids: CASSSRRDNNQPQHF.